This T cell receptor beta chain was obtained from a study of a mutant IDH1 vaccine in newly diagnosed glioma. Study in general: Patients previously underwent radiotherapy, temozolomide, or both, and most underwent both.

Time point defined: week 35, safety follow-up. Mutant IDH1 20-mer peptide, at 300 ug, made up each vaccine dose, with topical imiquimod. V lost 1 base to trimming and J lost 4 bases, with 11 bases between them. Germline V gene sequence: CDR1 SGHTS, CDR2 YDEGEE. CDR3 length equals 14 residues. With regard to this clone: The antigen is undetermined.

Sequencing was performed with immunoSEQ multiplex PCR; in TCRdb, only in-frame clones are kept and a portion is missing. The profile shows about 30,000 clones, 81% of them singletons. Specimen: PBMCs, collected from a glioma patient whose treatment included an IDH1 peptide vaccine. The receptor comes from a man aged 30 to 45 with glioma. The genes are TRBV5-8 and TRBJ2-5; possible D gene TRBD1, 6 bases. CDR3 coding DNA: TGTGCCAGCAGCTTGAATGGGGGCGGAGAGACCCAGTACTTC. It yields the protein CASSLNGGGETQYF.